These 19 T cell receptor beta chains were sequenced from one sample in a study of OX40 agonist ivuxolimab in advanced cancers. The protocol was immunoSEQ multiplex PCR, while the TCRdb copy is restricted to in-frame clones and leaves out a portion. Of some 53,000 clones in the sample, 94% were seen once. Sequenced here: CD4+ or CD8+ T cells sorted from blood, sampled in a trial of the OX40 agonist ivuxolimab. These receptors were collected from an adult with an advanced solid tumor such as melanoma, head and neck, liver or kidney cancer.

CDR3 DNA sequence: TGTGCCAGCAGCGGAACTGGCTCCTACGAGCAGTACTTC. It is translated as CASSGTGSYEQYF. The chain joins TRBV5-4 to TRBJ2-7; no firm D call. Germline values: CDR1 SGHNT, CDR2 YYREEE (reference sequence). The CDR3 has 13 amino acids. V lost 4 bases and J 0 bases, leaving 8 bases between the germline ends.

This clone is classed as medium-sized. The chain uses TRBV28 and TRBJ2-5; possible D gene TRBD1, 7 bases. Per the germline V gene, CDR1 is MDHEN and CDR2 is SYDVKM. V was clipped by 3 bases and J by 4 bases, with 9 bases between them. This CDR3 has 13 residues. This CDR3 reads CASSLQGGETQYF. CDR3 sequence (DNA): TGTGCCAGCAGTTTGCAGGGGGGAGAGACCCAGTACTTC.

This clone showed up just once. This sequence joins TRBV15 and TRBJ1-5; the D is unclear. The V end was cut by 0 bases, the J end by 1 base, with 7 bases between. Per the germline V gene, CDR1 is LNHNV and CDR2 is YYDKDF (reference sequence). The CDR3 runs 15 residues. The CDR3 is CATSRDSSSNQPQHF. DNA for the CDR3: TGTGCCACCAGCAGAGATAGCTCCAGCAATCAGCCCCAGCATTTT.

CDR3 coding DNA: TGTGCCTGGAGCGACGGACAGGTCTCTGGGGCCAACGTCCTGACTTTC. Its translation: CAWSDGQVSGANVLTF. The chain uses TRBV30 and TRBJ2-6; 7 nucleotides align to TRBD1. Germline values: CDR1 GTSNPN, CDR2 SVGIG (reference sequence). The V segment lost 3 bases and the J segment 0 bases; nucleotides outside the gene matches: 5. The CDR3 contains 16 residues.

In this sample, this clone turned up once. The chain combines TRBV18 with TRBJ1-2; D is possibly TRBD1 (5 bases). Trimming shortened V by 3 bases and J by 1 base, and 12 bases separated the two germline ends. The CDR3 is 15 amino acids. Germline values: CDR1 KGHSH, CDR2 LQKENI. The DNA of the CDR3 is TGTGCCAGCTCACCGGGACTTGGGAATAACTATGGCTACACCTTC. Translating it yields CASSPGLGNNYGYTF.

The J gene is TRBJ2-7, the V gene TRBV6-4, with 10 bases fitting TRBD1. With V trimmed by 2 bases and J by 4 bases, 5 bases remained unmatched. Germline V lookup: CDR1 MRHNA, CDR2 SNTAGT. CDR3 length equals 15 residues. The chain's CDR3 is CASSDGDRGGYEQYF. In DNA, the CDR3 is TGTGCCAGCAGTGACGGGGACAGGGGTGGGTACGAGCAGTACTTC.

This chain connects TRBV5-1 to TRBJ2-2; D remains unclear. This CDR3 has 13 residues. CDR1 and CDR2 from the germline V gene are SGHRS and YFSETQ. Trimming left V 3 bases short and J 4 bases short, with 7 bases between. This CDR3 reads CASSWLVTGELFF. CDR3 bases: TGCGCCAGCAGCTGGCTTGTCACCGGGGAGCTGTTTTTT.

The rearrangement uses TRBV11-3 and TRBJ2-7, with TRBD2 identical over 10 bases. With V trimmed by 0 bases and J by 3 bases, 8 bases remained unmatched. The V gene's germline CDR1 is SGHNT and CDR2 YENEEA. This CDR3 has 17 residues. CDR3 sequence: CASSLDRTSGAHYEQYF. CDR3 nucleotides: TGTGCCAGCAGCTTAGATCGCACTAGCGGGGCCCACTACGAGCAGTACTTC.

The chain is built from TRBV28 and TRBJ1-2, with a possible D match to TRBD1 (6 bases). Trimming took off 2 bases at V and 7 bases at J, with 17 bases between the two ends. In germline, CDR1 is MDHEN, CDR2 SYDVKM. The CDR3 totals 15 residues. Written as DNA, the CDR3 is TGTGCCAGCAGTTTAATGCTGGTGGGGGCGATTGGCTACACCTTC. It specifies CASSLMLVGAIGYTF.

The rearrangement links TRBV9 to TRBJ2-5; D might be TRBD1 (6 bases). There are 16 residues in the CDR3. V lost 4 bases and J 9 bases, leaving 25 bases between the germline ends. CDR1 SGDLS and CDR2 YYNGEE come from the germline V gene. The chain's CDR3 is CASSSSARTAEEAQYF. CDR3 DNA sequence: TGTGCCAGCAGCTCATCTGCTCGGACAGCGGAGGAGGCCCAGTACTTC.

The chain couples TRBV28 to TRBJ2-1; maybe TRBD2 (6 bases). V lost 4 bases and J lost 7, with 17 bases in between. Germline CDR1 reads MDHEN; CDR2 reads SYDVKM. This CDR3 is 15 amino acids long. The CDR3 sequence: CASSSSGGRPNEQFF. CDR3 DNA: TGTGCCAGCAGTTCGTCTGGTGGGAGGCCGAATGAGCAGTTCTTC.

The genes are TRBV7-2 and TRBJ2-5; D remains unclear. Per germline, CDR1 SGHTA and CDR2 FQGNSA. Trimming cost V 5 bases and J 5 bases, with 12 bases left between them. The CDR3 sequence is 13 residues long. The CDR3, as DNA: TGTGCCAGCAGCCAGTCCCTAGTGGAGACCCAGTACTTC. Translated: CASSQSLVETQYF.

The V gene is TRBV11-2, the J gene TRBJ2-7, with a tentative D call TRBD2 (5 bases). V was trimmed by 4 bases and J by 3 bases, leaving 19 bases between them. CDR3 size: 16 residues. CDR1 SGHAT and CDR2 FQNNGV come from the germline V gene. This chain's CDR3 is CASSWRTGLGNYEQYF. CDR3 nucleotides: TGTGCCAGCAGCTGGCGTACCGGACTGGGGAACTACGAGCAGTACTTC.

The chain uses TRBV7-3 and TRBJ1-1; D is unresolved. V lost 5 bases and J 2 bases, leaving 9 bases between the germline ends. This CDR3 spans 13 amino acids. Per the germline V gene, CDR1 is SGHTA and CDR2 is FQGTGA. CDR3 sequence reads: CASSLSRNTEAFF. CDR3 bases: TGTGCCAGCAGCCTGAGCCGAAACACTGAAGCTTTCTTT.

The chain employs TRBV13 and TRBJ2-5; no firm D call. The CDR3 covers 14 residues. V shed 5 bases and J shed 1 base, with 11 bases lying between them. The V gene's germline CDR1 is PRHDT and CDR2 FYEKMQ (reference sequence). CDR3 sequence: CASSPGPVQETQYF. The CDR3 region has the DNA TGTGCCAGCAGCCCCGGACCCGTCCAAGAGACCCAGTACTTC. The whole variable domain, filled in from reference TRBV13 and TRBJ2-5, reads AAGVIQSPRHLIKEKRETATLKCYPIPRHDTVYWYQQGPGQDPQFLISFYEKMQSDKGSIPDRFSAQQFSDYHSELNMSSLELGDSALYFCASSPGPVQETQYFGPGTRLLVL.

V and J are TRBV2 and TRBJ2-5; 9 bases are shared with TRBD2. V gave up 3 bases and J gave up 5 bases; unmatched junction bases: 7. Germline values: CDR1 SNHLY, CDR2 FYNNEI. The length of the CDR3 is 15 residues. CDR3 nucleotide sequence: TGTGCCAGCAGTGACGCGCGGGAGGGCCGGGAGACCCAGTACTTC. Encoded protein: CASSDAREGRETQYF.

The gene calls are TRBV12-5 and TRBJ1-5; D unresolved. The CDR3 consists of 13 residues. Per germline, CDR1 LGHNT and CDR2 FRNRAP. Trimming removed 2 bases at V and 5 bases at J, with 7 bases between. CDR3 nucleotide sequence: TGTGCTAGTGGTTTGTCTGGGGATCAGCCCCAGCATTTT. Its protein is CASGLSGDQPQHF.

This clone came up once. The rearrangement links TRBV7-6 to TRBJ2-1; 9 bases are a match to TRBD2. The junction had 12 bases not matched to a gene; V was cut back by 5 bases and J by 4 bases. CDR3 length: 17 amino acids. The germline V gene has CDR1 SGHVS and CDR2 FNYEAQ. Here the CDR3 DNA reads TGTGCCAGCAGCCCGACTGTGGGACTAGCAGGTTACAATGAGCAGTTCTTC. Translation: CASSPTVGLAGYNEQFF.

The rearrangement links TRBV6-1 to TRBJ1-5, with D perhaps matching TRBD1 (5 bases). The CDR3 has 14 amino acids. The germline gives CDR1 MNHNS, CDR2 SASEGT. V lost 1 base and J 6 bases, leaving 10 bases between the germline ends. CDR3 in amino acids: CASSEEGSPQPQHF. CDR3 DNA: TGTGCCAGCAGTGAAGAGGGGTCGCCTCAGCCCCAGCATTTT.